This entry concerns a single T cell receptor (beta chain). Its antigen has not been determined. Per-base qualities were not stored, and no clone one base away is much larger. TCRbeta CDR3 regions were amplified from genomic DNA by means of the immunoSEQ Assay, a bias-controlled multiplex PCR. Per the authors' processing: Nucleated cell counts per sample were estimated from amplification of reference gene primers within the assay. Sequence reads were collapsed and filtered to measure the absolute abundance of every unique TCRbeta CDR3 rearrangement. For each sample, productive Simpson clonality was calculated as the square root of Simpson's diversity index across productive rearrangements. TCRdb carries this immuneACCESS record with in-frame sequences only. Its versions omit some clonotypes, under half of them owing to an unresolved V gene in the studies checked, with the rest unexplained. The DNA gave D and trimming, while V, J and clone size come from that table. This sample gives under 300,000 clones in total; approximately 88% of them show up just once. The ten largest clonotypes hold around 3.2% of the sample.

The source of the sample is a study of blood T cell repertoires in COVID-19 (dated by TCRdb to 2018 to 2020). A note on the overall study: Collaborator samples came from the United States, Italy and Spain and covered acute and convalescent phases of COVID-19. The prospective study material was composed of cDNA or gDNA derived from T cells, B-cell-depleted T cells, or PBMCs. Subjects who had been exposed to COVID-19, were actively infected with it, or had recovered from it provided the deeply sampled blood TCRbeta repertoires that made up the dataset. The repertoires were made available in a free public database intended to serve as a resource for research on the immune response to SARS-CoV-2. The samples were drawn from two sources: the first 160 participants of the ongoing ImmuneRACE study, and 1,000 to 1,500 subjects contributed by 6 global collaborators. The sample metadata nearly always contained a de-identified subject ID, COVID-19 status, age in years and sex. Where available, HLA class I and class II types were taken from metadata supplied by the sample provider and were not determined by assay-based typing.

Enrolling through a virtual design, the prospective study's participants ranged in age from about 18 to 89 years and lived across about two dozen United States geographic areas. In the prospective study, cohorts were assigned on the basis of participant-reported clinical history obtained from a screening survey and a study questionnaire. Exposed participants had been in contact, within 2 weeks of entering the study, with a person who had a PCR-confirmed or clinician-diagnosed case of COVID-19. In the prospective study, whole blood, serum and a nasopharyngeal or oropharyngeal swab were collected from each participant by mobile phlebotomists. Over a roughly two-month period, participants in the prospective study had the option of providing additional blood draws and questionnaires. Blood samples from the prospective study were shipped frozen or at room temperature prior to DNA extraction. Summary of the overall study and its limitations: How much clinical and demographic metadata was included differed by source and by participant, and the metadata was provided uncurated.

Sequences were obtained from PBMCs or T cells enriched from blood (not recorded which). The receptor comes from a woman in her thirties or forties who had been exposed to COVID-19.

DNA sequence: TGTGCCAGCACCGAAAACAAACGGGATTCACCCCTCCACTTT. Its product reads: CASTENKRDSPLHF. Recombination joined TRBV28 with TRBJ1-6; no D gene call is confident. Including the terminal cysteine and phenylalanine, the CDR3 comprises 14 residues. This entry keeps only the CDR3 DNA: 42 bases, framed from base 1. Based on the germline V gene, the CDR1 and CDR2 sequences are MDHEN and SYDVKM. Trimming costs V 7 bases and J 8 bases, and their ends lie 15 bases apart.